This T cell receptor (beta chain) was sequenced during a study of blood T cell repertoires in COVID-19. Study at large: COVID-19 samples collected from the United States, Italy and Spain covered acute and convalescent phases.

Clones were sequenced by immunoSEQ multiplex PCR, and TCRdb holds only the in-frame ones, with some missing. The data show 130,000 or so clones, with approximately 90% seen just once and approximately 1.5% held by the top ten. The sequence was collected from a human donor in a cohort sampled during active COVID-19. Input material: peripheral blood.

CDR3 nucleotide sequence: TGTGCCTGGAGTGCCATCGCAACTCGGAATTCACCCCTCCACTTT. Translation gives CAWSAIATRNSPLHF. The genes are TRBV30 and TRBJ1-6; D gene unclear. This CDR3 has 15 amino acids. V was trimmed by 1 base and J by 7 bases, leaving 14 bases between them. Germline-derived CDR1 and CDR2 are GTSNPN and SVGIG (reference sequence).